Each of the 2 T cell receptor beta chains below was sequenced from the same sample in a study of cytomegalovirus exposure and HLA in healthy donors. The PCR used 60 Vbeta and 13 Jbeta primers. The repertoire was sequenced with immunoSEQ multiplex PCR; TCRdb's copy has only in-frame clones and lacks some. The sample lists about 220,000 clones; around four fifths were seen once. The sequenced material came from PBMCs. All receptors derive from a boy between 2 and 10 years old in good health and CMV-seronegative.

Here the CDR3 DNA reads TGTGCCAGCACCCGAGGGGGGGCGGCGCGGGTGAACACTGAAGCTTTCTTT. It codes for CASTRGGAARVNTEAFF. The chain combines TRBV2 with TRBJ1-1, with D maybe TRBD1 (6 bases). CDR1 is SNHLY and CDR2 is FYNNEI in the germline V gene. V lost 7 bases, J lost 0 bases, and 21 bases lay in between. The CDR3 has 17 residues.

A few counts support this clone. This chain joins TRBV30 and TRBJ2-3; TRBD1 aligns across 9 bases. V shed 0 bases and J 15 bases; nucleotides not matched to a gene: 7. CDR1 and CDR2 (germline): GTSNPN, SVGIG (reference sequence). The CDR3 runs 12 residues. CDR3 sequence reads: CAWSVLDRGKYF. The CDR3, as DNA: TGTGCCTGGAGTGTACTGGACAGGGGAAAATATTTT.